The source of this T cell receptor (beta chain) is a study of naive and memory T cell subsets. Four PCR rounds used nested alpha and beta constant region primers plus the SP2 primer. Using its own MiXCR run on the UMI-ligation and nested PCR reads, TCRdb lists one record per CDR3 protein. Of around 30,000 distinct CDR3 sequences in the sample, about 6.7% were seen once. This clonotype was picked up many times. Treatment defined: skin biopsy from PPD injection site in Mantoux-positive individual. TCR cDNA received a 3' ligated oligonucleotide that carried a UMI. The CDR3 is 14 amino acids. The V segment lost 8 bases and the J segment 4 bases; nucleotides outside the gene matches: 8. The germline gives CDR1 SGHRS, CDR2 YFSETQ.

The chain joins TRBV5-1 to TRBJ1-2; the match to TRBD1 covers 10 bases. The sample in question was skin, obtained from a tuberculin skin test site. The TCR comes from an adult in good health. The DNA of the CDR3 is TGCGCCAGTGACCCGACAGGGGGCGGCTATGGCTACACCTTC. It is translated as CASDPTGGGYGYTF.